The present TCR beta chain was sequenced within a study of radiation and T cells in renal cell carcinoma. Sequenced by immunoSEQ multiplex PCR; TCRdb stores in-frame clones only, minus some. The sample lists some 150,000 clones; roughly 90% were seen once. The CDR3 spans 12 residues. Germline CDR1 and CDR2: KGHSH and LQKENI. The V end lost 6 bases, the J end lost 6 bases, and 9 bases lay between the germline ends. Findings of the study overall: Top tumor clonotypes rose in blood 2 weeks post-radiation, then contracted.

This clone showed up just a few times. Its antigen remains unknown. The time point was: blood 4 weeks post-SBRT, at nephrectomy. Treatment meaning: 15 Gy SBRT to primary tumor, nephrectomy 4 weeks later. Nephrectomy followed 15 Gy stereotactic body radiation by 4 weeks. The tumor was a clear cell renal cell carcinoma. The receptor was derived from a woman aged 50 to 65 with renal cell carcinoma. The rearrangement links TRBV18 to TRBJ2-1; D not certain. Sample: blood, taken from a patient whose treatment included radiotherapy and nephrectomy. Written as DNA, the CDR3 is TGTGCCAGCTCTTCCCTGGCCAATGAGCAGTTCTTC. Residues: CASSSLANEQFF.